Below, one T cell receptor beta chain is given with its context. Its specificity is not known. The sample is drawn from a study of blood T cells in healthy people across ages. Primers used in a second PCR of roughly 6 to 11 cycles were a sample-barcoded 5' primer and a J-beta primer mix. Paired-end reads containing CDR3 totaled no fewer than 2.5 million for each sample. TCRdb ran MiXCR on the 5' RACE reads and lists one entry per CDR3 protein. The data contain under 750,000 distinct CDR3 sequences, under 55% of them seen just once; the ten biggest clones take up around 23%. CDR3 size: 15 residues. The germline V gene has CDR1 DFQATT and CDR2 SNEGSKA (reference sequence). Study findings and constraints: Leaving the PBMCs unsorted stopped any conclusive comparison of naive versus antigen-experienced cells. Per million T cells, the diversity of TCR beta decreased roughly linearly as age advanced. A strong correlation was seen between TCR beta diversity and naive T cell percentage.

The chain links TRBV20-1 to TRBJ2-7, with 10 bases identical to TRBD2. The DNA end is more similar to TRBJ2-5, so the J call may be wrong. Sample: blood. This TCR was sampled from an older man in good health. CDR3 DNA sequence: TGCAGTGCACCTCCCTTAGCGGGGGGCGGGGAGACCCAGTACTTC. Translation: CSAPPLAGGGETQYF.